These 7 T cell receptor beta chains came from one sample sequenced in a study of PD-1 blockade in classical Hodgkin lymphoma. The method was immunoSEQ multiplex PCR; TCRdb's version includes in-frame clones alone and lacks a portion of them. Of roughly 41,000 clones in the sample, around two thirds were seen once. Time point described: cycle 4 day 1 (C4D1), after 6 weeks of nivolumab. All the patients suffered relapse after autologous stem cell transplantation, and brentuximab vedotin exposure differed. This specimen was peripheral blood mononuclear cells (PBMCs), taken before the fourth cycle of nivolumab. These receptors were collected from a human donor with classical Hodgkin lymphoma.

This clone came up a few times. The gene calls are TRBV7-2 and TRBJ2-3; 11 nucleotides align to TRBD2. Germline V gene sequence: CDR1 SGHTA, CDR2 FQGNSA. This CDR3 is 17 amino acids long. The V gene end was trimmed by 3 bases and the J gene end by 2 bases; junction bases not matched to a gene: 7. The CDR3: CASSFHSGGAITDTQYF. The CDR3 DNA reads TGTGCCAGCAGCTTCCATAGCGGGGGGGCGATCACAGATACGCAGTATTTT.

This chain links TRBV5-1 with TRBJ2-7, with 8 bases matching TRBD1. The length of the CDR3 is 16 residues. V was clipped by 4 bases and J by 4 bases; unmatched bases: 13. Germline V CDR1 and CDR2: SGHRS, YFSETQ. CDR3 bases: TGCGCCAGCAGCCCCGGGACAGGATTGGGACCTTACGAGCAGTACTTC. It translates to CASSPGTGLGPYEQYF.

In its sample, this clone was seen a few times. J is TRBJ1-1 and V is TRBV30, with D hard to call. V lost 6 bases, J lost 7 bases, and 12 bases lay in between. The CDR3 sequence is 11 residues long. Germline-derived CDR1 and CDR2 are GTSNPN and SVGIG (reference sequence). CDR3 sequence reads: CACISGLEAFF. The DNA of the CDR3 is TGTGCCTGCATAAGTGGGCTTGAAGCTTTCTTT.

The CDR3 loop reads CASSLRLPNSPLHF. CDR3 bases: TGTGCCAGCAGCTTGAGACTTCCAAATTCACCCCTCCACTTT. The rearrangement uses TRBV5-4 and TRBJ1-6; D not certain. The CDR3 extends over 14 amino acids. Germline CDR1 reads SGHNT; CDR2 reads YYREEE (reference sequence). The V end was cut by 1 base, the J end by 7 bases, with 9 bases between.

The chain has TRBV15 and TRBJ1-3; D is perhaps TRBD1 (5 bases). The CDR3 runs 16 residues. Germline CDR1 and CDR2: LNHNV and YYDKDF (reference sequence). Deletions cut 1 base from V and 2 bases from J, with 12 bases between. The chain's CDR3 is CATSRVVGTAGNTIYF. As DNA, the CDR3 is TGTGCCACCAGCAGAGTGGTAGGGACTGCTGGAAACACCATATATTTT. Full variable domain (missing parts from reference TRBV15 and TRBJ1-3): DAMVIQNPRYQVTQFGKPVTLSCSQTLNHNVMYWYQQKSSQAPKLLFHYYDKDFNNEADTPDNFQSRRPNTSFCFLDIRSPGLGDTAMYLCATSRVVGTAGNTIYFGEGSWLTVV.

The chain employs TRBV6-6 and TRBJ1-6; no reliable D call. This CDR3 is 12 amino acids long. The germline gives CDR1 MNHNY, CDR2 SVGAGI (reference sequence). V lost 6 bases and J 7 bases, leaving 7 bases between the germline ends. Here the CDR3 reads CASRVPNSPLHF. CDR3 DNA sequence: TGTGCCAGCAGGGTTCCGAATTCACCCCTCCACTTT.

This clone has a handful of counts. The chain recombines TRBV9 with TRBJ2-7, with TRBD1 as a possible D gene (6 bases). The germline CDR1 and CDR2 sequences are SGDLS and YYNGEE. V lost 0 bases to trimming and J lost 0 bases, with 7 bases between them. This CDR3 contains 14 residues. CDR3 DNA: TGTGCCAGCAGCGTAGGGACAGACTCCTACGAGCAGTACTTC. The encoded protein is CASSVGTDSYEQYF.